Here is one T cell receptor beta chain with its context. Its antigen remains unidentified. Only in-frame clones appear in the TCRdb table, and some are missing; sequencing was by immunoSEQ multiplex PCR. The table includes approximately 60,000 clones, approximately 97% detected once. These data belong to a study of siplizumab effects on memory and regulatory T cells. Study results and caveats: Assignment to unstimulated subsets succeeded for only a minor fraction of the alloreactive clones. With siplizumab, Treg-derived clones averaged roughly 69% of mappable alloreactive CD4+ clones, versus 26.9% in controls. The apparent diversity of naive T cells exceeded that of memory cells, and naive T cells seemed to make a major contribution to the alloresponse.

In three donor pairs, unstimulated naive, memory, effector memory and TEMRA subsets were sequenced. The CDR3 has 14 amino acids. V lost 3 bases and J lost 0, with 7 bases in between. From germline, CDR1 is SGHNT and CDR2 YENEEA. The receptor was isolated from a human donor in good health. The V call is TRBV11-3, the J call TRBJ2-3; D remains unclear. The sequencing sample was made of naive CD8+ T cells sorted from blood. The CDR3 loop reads CASSFRASTDTQYF. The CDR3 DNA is TGTGCCAGCAGCTTTCGAGCCAGCACAGATACGCAGTATTTT.